These T cell receptor beta chains were read from a single sample in a study of blood T cells in healthy people across ages. Using its own MiXCR run on the 5' RACE reads, TCRdb lists one record per CDR3 protein. Of 540,000 or so distinct CDR3 sequences in the sample, roughly a quarter are singletons; the top ten hold under 20%. The sequenced material came from blood. These TCRs come from a woman between 65 and 79 years old in good health. Each CDR3 is given with its conserved first and last residue. The order of the fields is CDR3 protein, J gene, clone size, D gene, V gene. D genes are given only for firm matches. Some rows mark clone size as missing; the rest say once, few, many or name a class of expanded clone.

CDR3 protein: CASSPGRGETQCF; J gene: TRBJ2-5; clone size: few; D gene: -; V gene: TRBV18
CDR3 protein: CASSSQGTMNTEAFF; J gene: TRBJ1-1; clone size: few; D gene: -; V gene: TRBV12-3/TRBV12-4
CDR3 protein: CASSQDWRVNEQFF; J gene: TRBJ2-1; clone size: -; D gene: -; V gene: TRBV4-3
CDR3 protein: CSAGSQRPGRHF; J gene: TRBJ2-5; clone size: -; D gene: -; V gene: TRBV20-1
CDR3 protein: CASSQGPGDEPFYGYTF; J gene: TRBJ1-2; clone size: -; D gene: -; V gene: TRBV4-1
CDR3 protein: CASSMDRAREQYF; J gene: TRBJ2-7; clone size: -; D gene: TRBD1; V gene: TRBV19
CDR3 protein: CASSFRDRGTGNTIYF; J gene: TRBJ1-3; clone size: -; D gene: -; V gene: TRBV9
CDR3 protein: CASSQKRGGTDTQYF; J gene: TRBJ2-3; clone size: few; D gene: TRBD2; V gene: TRBV4-3
CDR3 protein: CASSPSGQMGETQYF; J gene: TRBJ2-5; clone size: few; D gene: -; V gene: TRBV18
CDR3 protein: CSASGGMAGTSTDTQYF; J gene: TRBJ2-3; clone size: -; D gene: -; V gene: TRBV20-1
CDR3 protein: CSVEDLPRVF; J gene: TRBJ2-5; clone size: -; D gene: -; V gene: TRBV29-1
CDR3 protein: CASSQEASSGSTDTQYF; J gene: TRBJ2-3; clone size: -; D gene: TRBD2; V gene: TRBV4-2
CDR3 protein: CASSQSGPPGSSF; J gene: TRBJ1-1; clone size: -; D gene: -; V gene: TRBV4-2
CDR3 protein: CASSLAGTSQETQHF; J gene: TRBJ2-5; clone size: -; D gene: -; V gene: TRBV5-1
CDR3 protein: CASSLTSGDQPQHF; J gene: TRBJ1-5; clone size: -; D gene: -; V gene: TRBV7-9
CDR3 protein: CSARGPRETQYF; J gene: TRBJ2-5; clone size: -; D gene: -; V gene: TRBV20-1
CDR3 protein: CASSGGQVTSSLHF; J gene: TRBJ1-6; clone size: -; D gene: TRBD1; V gene: TRBV5-1
CDR3 protein: CASSQRSGTGRSPLHF; J gene: TRBJ1-6; clone size: -; D gene: TRBD1; V gene: TRBV3-1
CDR3 protein: CASSLEPTRYNSPLHF; J gene: TRBJ1-6; clone size: -; D gene: -; V gene: TRBV7-2
CDR3 protein: CASRRGGFGTDTQYF; J gene: TRBJ2-3; clone size: few; D gene: -; V gene: TRBV5-6
CDR3 protein: CSAEDRFDNEQFF; J gene: TRBJ2-1; clone size: -; D gene: TRBD1; V gene: TRBV29-1
CDR3 protein: CASSLASGLGELFF; J gene: TRBJ2-2; clone size: -; D gene: TRBD2; V gene: TRBV7-8